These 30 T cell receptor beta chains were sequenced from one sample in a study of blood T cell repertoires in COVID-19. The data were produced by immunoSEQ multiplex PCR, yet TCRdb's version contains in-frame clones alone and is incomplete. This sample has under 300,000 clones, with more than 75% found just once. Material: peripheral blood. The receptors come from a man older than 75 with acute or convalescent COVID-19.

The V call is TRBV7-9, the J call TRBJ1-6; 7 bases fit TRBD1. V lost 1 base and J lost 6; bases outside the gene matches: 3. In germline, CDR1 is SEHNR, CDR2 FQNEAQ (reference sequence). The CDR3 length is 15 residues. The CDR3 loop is CASSLGTGPNSPLHF. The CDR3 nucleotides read TGTGCCAGCAGCTTAGGGACAGGCCCTAATTCACCCCTCCACTTT. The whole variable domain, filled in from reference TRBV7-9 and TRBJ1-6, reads DTGVSQNPRHKITKRGQNVTFRCDPISEHNRLYWYRQTLGQGPEFLTYFQNEAQLEKSRLLSDRFSAERPKGSFSTLEIQRTEQGDSAMYLCASSLGTGPNSPLHFGNGTRLTVT.

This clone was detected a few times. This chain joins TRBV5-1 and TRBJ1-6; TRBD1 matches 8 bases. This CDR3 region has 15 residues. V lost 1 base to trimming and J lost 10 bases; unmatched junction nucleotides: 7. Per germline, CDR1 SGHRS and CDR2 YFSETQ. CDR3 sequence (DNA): TGCGCCAGCAGCTTGAAGGACAGGGAGAAGTCACCCCTCCACTTT. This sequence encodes CASSLKDREKSPLHF.

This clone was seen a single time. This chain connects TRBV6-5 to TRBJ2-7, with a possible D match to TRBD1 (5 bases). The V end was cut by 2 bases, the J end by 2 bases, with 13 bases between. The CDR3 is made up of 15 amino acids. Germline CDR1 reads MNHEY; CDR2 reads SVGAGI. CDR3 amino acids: CASSYLPDSAYEQYF. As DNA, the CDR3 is TGTGCCAGCAGTTACCTCCCCGACAGCGCCTACGAGCAGTACTTC.

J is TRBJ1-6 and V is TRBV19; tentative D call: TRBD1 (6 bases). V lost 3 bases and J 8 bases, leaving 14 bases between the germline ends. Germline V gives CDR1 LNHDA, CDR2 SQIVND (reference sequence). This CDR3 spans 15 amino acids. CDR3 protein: CASSIYQGPDSPLHF. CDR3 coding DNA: TGTGCCAGTAGTATTTATCAGGGGCCGGATTCACCCCTCCACTTT.

The CDR3 DNA is TGTGCCAGCAGTTACGGGCAGGGGGCGTCACCCCTCCACTTT. This sequence encodes CASSYGQGASPLHF. This sequence joins TRBV6-5 and TRBJ1-6; 8 nucleotides match TRBD1. V was clipped by 2 bases and J by 10 bases; unmatched bases: 4. Germline V gives CDR1 MNHEY, CDR2 SVGAGI. This CDR3 is 14 amino acids long.

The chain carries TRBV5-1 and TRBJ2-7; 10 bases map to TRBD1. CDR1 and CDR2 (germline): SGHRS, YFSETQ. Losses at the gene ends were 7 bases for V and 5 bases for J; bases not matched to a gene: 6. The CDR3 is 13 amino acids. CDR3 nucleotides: TGCGCCAGCGCGGGGACAGGGGCCCACGAGCAGTACTTC. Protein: CASAGTGAHEQYF.

CDR3 sequence: CASSLPGQVQETQYF. Written as DNA, the CDR3 is TGTGCCAGCAGCTTACCGGGACAGGTCCAAGAGACCCAGTACTTC. The chain joins TRBV7-6 to TRBJ2-5; 8 bases align to TRBD1. The CDR3 loop spans 15 amino acids. The germline V gene has CDR1 SGHVS and CDR2 FNYEAQ. Unmatched junction bases numbered 3, after V lost 2 bases and J lost 1 base.

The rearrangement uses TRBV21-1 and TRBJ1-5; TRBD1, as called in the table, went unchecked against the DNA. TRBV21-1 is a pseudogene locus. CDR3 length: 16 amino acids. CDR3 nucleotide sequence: TGTGCCAGCAGCAAAGGAGCAACAGGGCTATTTCAGCCCCAGCATTTT. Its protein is CASSKGATGLFQPQHF.

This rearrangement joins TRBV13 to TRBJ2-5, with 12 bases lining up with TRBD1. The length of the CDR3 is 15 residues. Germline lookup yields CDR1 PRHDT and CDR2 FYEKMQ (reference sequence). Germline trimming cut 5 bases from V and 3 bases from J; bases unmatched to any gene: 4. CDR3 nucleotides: TGTGCCAGCAGCCTCGGGACAGGGGGCGAAGAGACCCAGTACTTC. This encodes CASSLGTGGEETQYF.

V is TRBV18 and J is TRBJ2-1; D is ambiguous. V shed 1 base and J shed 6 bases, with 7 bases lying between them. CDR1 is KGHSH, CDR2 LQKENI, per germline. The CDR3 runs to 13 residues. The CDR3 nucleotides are TGTGCCAGCTCACCACAGGAGCGCAATGAGCAGTTCTTC. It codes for CASSPQERNEQFF.

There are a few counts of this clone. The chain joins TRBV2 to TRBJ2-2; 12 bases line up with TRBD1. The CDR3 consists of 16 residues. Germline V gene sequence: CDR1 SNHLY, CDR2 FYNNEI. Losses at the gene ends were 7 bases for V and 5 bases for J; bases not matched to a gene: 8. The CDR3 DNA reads TGTGCCAGCATTTCATGGGGACAGGGGGCGACCGGGGAGCTGTTTTTT. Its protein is CASISWGQGATGELFF.

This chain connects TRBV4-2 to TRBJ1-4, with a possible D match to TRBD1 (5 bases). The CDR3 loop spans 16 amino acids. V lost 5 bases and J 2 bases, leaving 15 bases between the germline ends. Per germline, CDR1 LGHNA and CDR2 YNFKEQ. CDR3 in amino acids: CASSKSQGGTNEKLFF. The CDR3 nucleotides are TGTGCCAGCAGCAAGTCGCAGGGAGGGACTAATGAAAAACTGTTTTTT.

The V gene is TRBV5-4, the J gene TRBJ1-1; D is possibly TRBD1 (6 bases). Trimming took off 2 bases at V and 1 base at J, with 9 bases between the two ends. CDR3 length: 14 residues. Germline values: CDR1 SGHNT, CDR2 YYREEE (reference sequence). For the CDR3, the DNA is TGTGCCAGCAGCTTACAGGGCACGAACACTGAAGCTTTCTTT. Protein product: CASSLQGTNTEAFF. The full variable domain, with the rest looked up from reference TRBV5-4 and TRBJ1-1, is ETGVTQSPTHLIKTRGQQVTLRCSSQSGHNTVSWYQQALGQGPQFIFQYYREEENGRGNFPPRFSGLQFPNYSSELNVNALELDDSALYLCASSLQGTNTEAFFGQGTRLTVV.

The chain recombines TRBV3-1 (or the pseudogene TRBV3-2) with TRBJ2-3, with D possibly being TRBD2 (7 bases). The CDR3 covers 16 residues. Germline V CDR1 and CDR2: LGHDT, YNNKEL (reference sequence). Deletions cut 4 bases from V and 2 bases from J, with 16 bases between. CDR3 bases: TGTGCCAGCAGCCCCCGGGGGCGGGGGCCCACAGATACGCAGTATTTT. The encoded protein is CASSPRGRGPTDTQYF.

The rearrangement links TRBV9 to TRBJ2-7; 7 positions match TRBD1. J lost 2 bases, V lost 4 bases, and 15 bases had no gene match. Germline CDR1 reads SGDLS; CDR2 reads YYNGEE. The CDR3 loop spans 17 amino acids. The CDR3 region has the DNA TGTGCCAGCAGCCCGAGGCTGGCCCGACAGGGTACCTACGAGCAGTACTTC. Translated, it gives CASSPRLARQGTYEQYF.

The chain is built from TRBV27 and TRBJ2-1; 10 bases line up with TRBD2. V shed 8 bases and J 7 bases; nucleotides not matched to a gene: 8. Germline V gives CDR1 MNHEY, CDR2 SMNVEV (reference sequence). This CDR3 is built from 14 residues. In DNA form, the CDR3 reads TGTGCCAGCTGGGAGCGGGGGGGCTCTAATGAGCAGTTCTTC. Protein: CASWERGGSNEQFF.

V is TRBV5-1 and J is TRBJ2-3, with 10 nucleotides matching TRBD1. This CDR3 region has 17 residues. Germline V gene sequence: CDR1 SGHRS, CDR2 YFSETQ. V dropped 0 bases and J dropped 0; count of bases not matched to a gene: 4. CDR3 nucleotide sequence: TGCGCCAGCAGCTTGGGACAGGGGGCCTCCAGCACAGATACGCAGTATTTT. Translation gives CASSLGQGASSTDTQYF.

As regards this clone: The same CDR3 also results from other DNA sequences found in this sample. CDR3 sequence reads: CASSLYNEQFF. As DNA, the CDR3 is TGTGCCAGTAGTCTGTACAATGAGCAGTTCTTC. The chain couples TRBV19 to TRBJ2-1; the D is unclear. Germline V lookup: CDR1 LNHDA, CDR2 SQIVND (reference sequence). V gave up 5 bases and J gave up 4 bases, with 3 bases separating them. The CDR3 has 11 amino acids.

The CDR3 nucleotides read TGTGCCAGCAGCTTAGCCGGGGCCTACGAGCAGTACTTC. Translation gives CASSLAGAYEQYF. V is TRBV7-9 and J is TRBJ2-7, with a possible D match to TRBD2 (5 bases). Trimming removed 0 bases from V and 2 bases from J, with 5 bases in between. Germline V gene lookup returns CDR1 SEHNR and CDR2 FQNEAQ (reference sequence). This CDR3 is built from 13 residues.

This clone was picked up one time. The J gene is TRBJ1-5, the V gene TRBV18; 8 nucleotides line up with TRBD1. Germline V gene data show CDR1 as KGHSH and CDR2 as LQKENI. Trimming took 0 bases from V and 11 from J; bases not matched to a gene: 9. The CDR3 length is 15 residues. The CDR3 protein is CASSPPTGERMAQHF. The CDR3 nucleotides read TGTGCCAGCTCACCACCGACAGGGGAAAGGATGGCCCAGCATTTT. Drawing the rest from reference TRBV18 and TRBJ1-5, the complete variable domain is NAGVMQNPRHLVRRRGQEARLRCSPMKGHSHVYWYRQLPEEGLKFMVYLQKENIIDESGMPKERFSAEFPKEGPSILRIQQVVRGDSAAYFCASSPPTGERMAQHFGDGTRLSIL.

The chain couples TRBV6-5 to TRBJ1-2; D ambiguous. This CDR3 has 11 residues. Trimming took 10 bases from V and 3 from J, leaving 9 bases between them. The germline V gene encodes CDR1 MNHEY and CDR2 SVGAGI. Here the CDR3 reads CAIGRDYGYTF. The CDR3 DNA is TGTGCCATCGGGAGGGACTATGGCTACACCTTC.

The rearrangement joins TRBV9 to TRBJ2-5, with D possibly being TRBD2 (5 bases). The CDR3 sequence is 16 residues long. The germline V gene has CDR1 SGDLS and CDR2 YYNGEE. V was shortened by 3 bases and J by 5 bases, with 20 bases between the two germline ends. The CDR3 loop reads CASSAPGKRESETQYF. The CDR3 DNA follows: TGTGCCAGCAGCGCCCCCGGGAAGCGAGAAAGTGAGACCCAGTACTTC.

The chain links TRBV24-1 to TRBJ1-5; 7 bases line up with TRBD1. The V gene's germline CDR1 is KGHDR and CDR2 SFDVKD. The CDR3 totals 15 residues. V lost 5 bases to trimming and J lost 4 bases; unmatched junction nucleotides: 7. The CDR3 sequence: CATSGLGGANQPQHF. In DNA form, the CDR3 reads TGTGCCACCAGTGGTCTAGGGGGCGCAAATCAGCCCCAGCATTTT.

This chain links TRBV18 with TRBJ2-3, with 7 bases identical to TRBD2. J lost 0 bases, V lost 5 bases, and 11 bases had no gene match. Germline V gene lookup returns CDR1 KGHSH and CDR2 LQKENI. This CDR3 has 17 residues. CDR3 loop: CASSGSGLENSTDTQYF. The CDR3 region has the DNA TGTGCCAGCTCAGGTTCCGGACTAGAGAATAGCACAGATACGCAGTATTTT.

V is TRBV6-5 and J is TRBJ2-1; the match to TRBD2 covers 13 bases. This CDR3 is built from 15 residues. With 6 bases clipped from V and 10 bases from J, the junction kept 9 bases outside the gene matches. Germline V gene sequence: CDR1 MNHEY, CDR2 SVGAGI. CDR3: CASSRTSGGEGEQFF. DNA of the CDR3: TGTGCCAGCAGCCGAACTAGCGGGGGGGAAGGAGAGCAGTTCTTC.

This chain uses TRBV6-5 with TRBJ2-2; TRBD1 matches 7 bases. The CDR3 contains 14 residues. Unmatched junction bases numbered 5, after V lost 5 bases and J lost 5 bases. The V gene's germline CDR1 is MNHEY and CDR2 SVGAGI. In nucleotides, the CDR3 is TGTGCCAGCAGTCGCAGGGGGTATACCGGGGAGCTGTTTTTT. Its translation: CASSRRGYTGELFF.

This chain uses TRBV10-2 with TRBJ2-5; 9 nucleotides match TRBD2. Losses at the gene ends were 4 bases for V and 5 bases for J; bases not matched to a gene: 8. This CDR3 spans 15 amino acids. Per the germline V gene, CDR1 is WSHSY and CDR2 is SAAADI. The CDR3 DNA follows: TGCGCCAGCAGTGTGACTAGCGGCTGGGGGGAGACCCAGTACTTC. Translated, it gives CASSVTSGWGETQYF.

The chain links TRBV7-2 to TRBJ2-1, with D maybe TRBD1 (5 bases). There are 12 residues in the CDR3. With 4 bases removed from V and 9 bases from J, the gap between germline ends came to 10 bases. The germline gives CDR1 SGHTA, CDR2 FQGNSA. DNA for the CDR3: TGTGCCAGCAGCTCAGGGTGGGTTGAGCAGTTCTTC. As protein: CASSSGWVEQFF.

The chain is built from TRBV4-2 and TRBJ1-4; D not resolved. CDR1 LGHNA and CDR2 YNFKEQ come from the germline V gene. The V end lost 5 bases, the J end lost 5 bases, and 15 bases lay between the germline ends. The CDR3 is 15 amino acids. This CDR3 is CASSFQEELNEKLFF. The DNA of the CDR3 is TGTGCCAGCAGCTTTCAAGAGGAACTGAATGAAAAACTGTTTTTT.

In DNA, the CDR3 is TGCAGCGTTGGTCGGAACTATGGCTACACCTTC. Its translation is CSVGRNYGYTF. This chain links TRBV29-1 with TRBJ1-2; D is ambiguous. The CDR3 consists of 11 residues. The V and J ends lost 4 bases and 2 bases respectively, with 5 bases between them. Germline V gene lookup returns CDR1 SQVTM and CDR2 ANQGSEA.